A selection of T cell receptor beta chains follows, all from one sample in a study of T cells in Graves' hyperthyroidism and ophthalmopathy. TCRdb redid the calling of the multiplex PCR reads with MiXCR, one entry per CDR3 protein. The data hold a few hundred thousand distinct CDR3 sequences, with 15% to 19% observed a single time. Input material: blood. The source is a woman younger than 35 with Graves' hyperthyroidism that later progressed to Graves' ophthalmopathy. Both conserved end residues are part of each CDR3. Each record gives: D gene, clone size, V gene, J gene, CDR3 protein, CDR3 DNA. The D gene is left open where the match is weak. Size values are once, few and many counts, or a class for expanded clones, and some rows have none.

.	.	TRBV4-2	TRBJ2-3	CASSRPFYTGTSTDTQYF	TGTGCCAGCAGCCGCCCCTTTTACACAGGAACTAGCACAGATACGCAGTATTTT
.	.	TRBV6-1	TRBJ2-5	CASSEGTYLFETQYF	TGTGCCAGCAGTGAAGGGACCTACTTATTTGAGACCCAGTACTTC
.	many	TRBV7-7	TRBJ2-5	CASSLVMAPQETQYF	TGTGCTAGCAGCTTAGTGATGGCGCCCCAAGAGACCCAGTACTTC
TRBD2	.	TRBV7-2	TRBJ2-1	CASTSASGFGEQFF	TGTGCCAGCACCTCGGCTAGCGGGTTCGGTGAGCAGTTCTTC
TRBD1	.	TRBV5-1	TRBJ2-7	CASSLRVGGNEQYF	TGCGCCAGCAGCTTGAGGGTAGGGGGCAACGAGCAGTACTTC
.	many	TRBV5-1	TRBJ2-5	CASSNGQSGTQYF	TGCGCCAGCAGCAACGGACAGTCTGGGACCCAGTACTTC
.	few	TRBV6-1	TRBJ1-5	CASSEGSHSNQPQHF	TGTGCCAGCAGTGAAGGATCTCATTCCAATCAGCCCCAGCATTTT
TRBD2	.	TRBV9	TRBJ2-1	CASNLAGDYEQFF	TGTGCCAGCAACCTAGCGGGAGATTATGAGCAGTTCTTC
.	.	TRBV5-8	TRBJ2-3	CASSYERVTDTQYF	TGTGCCAGCAGCTACGAGCGGGTCACAGATACGCAGTATTTT
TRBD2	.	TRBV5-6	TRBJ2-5	CASSLLLAGFQGTQYF	TGTGCCAGCAGCTTGCTCCTAGCGGGTTTTCAAGGGACCCAGTACTTC
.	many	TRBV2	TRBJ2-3	CASSETGGDTQYF	TGTGCCAGCAGCGAAACTGGTGGGGATACGCAGTATTTT
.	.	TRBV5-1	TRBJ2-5	CASGNAETQYF	TGCGCCAGCGGTAATGCGGAGACCCAGTACTTC
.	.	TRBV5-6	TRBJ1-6	CASSNRQAESPLHF	TGTGCCAGCAGCAACCGACAGGCCGAGTCACCCCTCCACTTT